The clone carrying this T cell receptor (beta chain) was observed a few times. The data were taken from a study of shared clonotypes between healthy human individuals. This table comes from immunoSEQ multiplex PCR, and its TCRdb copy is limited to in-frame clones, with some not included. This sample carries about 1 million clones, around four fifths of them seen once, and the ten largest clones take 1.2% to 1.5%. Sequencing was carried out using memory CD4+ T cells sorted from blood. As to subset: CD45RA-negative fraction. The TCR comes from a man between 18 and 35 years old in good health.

The CDR3 sequence is CASTEANTEAFF. CDR3 DNA: TGTGCCAGCACGGAGGCGAACACTGAAGCTTTCTTT. The V and J genes are TRBV7-9 and TRBJ1-1; no clear D gene. Trimming stripped 7 bases from V and 1 base from J, with 7 bases between. This CDR3 is 12 amino acids long. Looked up from germline, CDR1 is SEHNR and CDR2 is FQNEAQ (reference sequence). Variable domain in full (rest from reference TRBV7-9 and TRBJ1-1): DTGVSQNPRHKITKRGQNVTFRCDPISEHNRLYWYRQTLGQGPEFLTYFQNEAQLEKSRLLSDRFSAERPKGSFSTLEIQRTEQGDSAMYLCASTEANTEAFFGQGTRLTVV.